This is a list of T cell receptor beta chains from one sample in a study of glioma-infiltrating T cells after dendritic cell vaccination. Using immunoSEQ multiplex PCR, the repertoire was profiled, and TCRdb retains in-frame clones only, with some absent. The profile shows around 67,000 clones, approximately 81% of them singletons. Here the sequenced sample was blood, taken before dendritic cell vaccination. Source of these receptors: a human donor with glioblastoma. CDR3s include the opening cysteine and the closing phenylalanine or tryptophan. The order of the fields is D gene, clone size, J gene, V gene, CDR3 DNA, CDR3 protein. D genes are given only for firm matches. Size is omitted from some rows. Given values are once, few, many or a class for expanded clones.

TRBD1,.,TRBJ1-2,TRBV4-2,TGTGCCAGCAGCCCTCGACAGGGGGGCTATGGCTACACCTTC,CASSPRQGGYGYTF
TRBD1,few,TRBJ1-6,TRBV2,TGTGCCAGCACCGACAGGGTAGATTCACCCCTCCACTTT,CASTDRVDSPLHF
.,.,TRBJ2-1,TRBV9,TGTGCCAGCAGCTATACACCCTACAATGAGCAGTTCTTC,CASSYTPYNEQFF
.,.,TRBJ1-5,TRBV19,TGTGCCAGTAGTATTCTGTCGGAGAATCAGCCCCAGCATTTT,CASSILSENQPQHF
TRBD1,once,TRBJ2-5,TRBV10-3,TGTGCCATCAGTGGGACAGGGCAAGAGACCCAGTACTTC,CAISGTGQETQYF
TRBD1,.,TRBJ1-2,TRBV18,TGTGCCAGCTCACTACAGGGGATGAACTATGGCTACACCTTC,CASSLQGMNYGYTF
.,.,TRBJ1-1,TRBV2,TGTGCCAGCCGGAGGGGTGTCACTGAAGCTTTCTTT,CASRRGVTEAFF
.,few,TRBJ1-1,TRBV2,TGTGCCAGCTCGTCAGGGGCGAACACTGAAGCTTTCTTT,CASSSGANTEAFF
.,.,TRBJ1-2,TRBV4-1,TGCGCCAGCAGCCAAGTACCGCGACTCAGCTACACCTTC,CASSQVPRLSYTF
.,.,TRBJ2-2,TRBV10-3,TGTGCCATCAGTGACACATACACCGGGGAGCTGTTTTTT,CAISDTYTGELFF
.,.,TRBJ1-2,TRBV27,TGTGCCAGCAGTTTAGGCACAGGGCCCTATGGCTACACCTTC,CASSLGTGPYGYTF
TRBD1,.,TRBJ1-6,TRBV30,TGTGCCTGGAAATCGGGCTCTTGGACAGGGTCTTCACCCCTCCACTTT,CAWKSGSWTGSSPLHF
.,.,TRBJ2-7,TRBV7-8,TGTGCCAGCAGCTCCCCGGGGAGTGGAACCTACGAGCAGTACTTC,CASSSPGSGTYEQYF
.,.,TRBJ1-5,TRBV21-1,TGTGCCAGCAGCTCCTCACCTCCTACTAACAGGACAGATAGCAATCAGCCCCAGCATTTT,CASSSSPPTNRTDSNQPQHF
TRBD2,.,TRBJ2-3,TRBV4-2,TGTGCCAGCAGCCAAGAAAGCGGGGGGGCCGAAACGTATTTT,CASSQESGGAETYF
.,.,TRBJ1-1,TRBV19,TGTGCCAGTAGTATTTCGGTGAACACTGAAGCTTTCTTT,CASSISVNTEAFF
TRBD1,.,TRBJ2-7,TRBV4-1,TGCGCCAGCAGCCAAGGGGACAGTTCCTACGAGCAGTACTTC,CASSQGDSSYEQYF
TRBD1,.,TRBJ1-1,TRBV7-6,TGTGCCAGCAGCGGACGACAGGGGGTAGACACTGAAGCTTTCTTT,CASSGRQGVDTEAFF
TRBD1,.,TRBJ1-5,TRBV13,TGTGCCAGCAGCCTCGGGACAGGATTTGGCAATCAGCCCCAGCATTTT,CASSLGTGFGNQPQHF
.,.,TRBJ1-1,TRBV5-1,TGCGCCAGCAGCTTGAGCGGGGCCCCGAAGGTGGGGACTGAAGCTTTCTTT,CASSLSGAPKVGTEAFF
TRBD1,.,TRBJ1-4,TRBV30,TGTGCCTGGAGTGGGAAGGGGGCCGTTGAAAAACTGTTTTTT,CAWSGKGAVEKLFF
.,.,TRBJ1-2,TRBV29-1,TGCAGCGTCTCATCGACAGGCGGCTACACCTTC,CSVSSTGGYTF